The table lists the clone carrying this T cell receptor beta chain with a few counts. Its antigen remains unidentified. The template consisted of bulk tumor genomic DNA, with roughly 0.65 ug used per sample. Surgery yielded several widely spaced biopsies per primary tumor. The cohort was untreated, with newly diagnosed non-small cell lung cancer undergoing curative surgery. This entry comes from a study of immune heterogeneity within non-small cell lung tumors. J lost 0 bases, V lost 5 bases, and 7 bases had no gene match. The CDR3 is 16 amino acids. Germline assignment: CDR1 SGHRS and CDR2 YFSETQ. Study-wide points: With an R of around 0.3, local T-cell clonality correlated moderately but significantly with local tumor mutational burden.

In a multiplex PCR, 32 V and 13 J primers amplified TCR beta CDR3. TCRdb recomputed calls from the multiplex PCR reads with MiXCR, one row per CDR3 protein. Of about 22,000 distinct CDR3 sequences in the sample, more than 25% were seen once. V is TRBV5-1 and J is TRBJ2-2, with 7 bases aligning to TRBD2. This receptor was taken from a man aged 35-49 years with non-small cell lung cancer. Sequenced input: lung tumor tissue. The CDR3 nucleotides read TGCGCCAGCAGAATCAGTAGCGGGCCGAACACCGGGGAGCTGTTTTTT. Translation: CASRISSGPNTGELFF.